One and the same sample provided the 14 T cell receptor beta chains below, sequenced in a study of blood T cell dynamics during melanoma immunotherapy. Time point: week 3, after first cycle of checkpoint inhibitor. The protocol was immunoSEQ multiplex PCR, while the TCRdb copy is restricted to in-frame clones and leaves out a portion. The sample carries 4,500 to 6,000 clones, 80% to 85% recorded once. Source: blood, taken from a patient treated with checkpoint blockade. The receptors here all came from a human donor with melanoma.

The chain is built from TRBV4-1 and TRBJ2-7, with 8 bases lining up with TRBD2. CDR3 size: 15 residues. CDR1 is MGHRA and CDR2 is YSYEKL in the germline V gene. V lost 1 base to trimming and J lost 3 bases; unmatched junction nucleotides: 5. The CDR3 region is CASSQVGTRHYEQYF. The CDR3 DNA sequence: TGCGCCAGCAGCCAAGTAGGGACTAGACACTACGAGCAGTACTTC.

The CDR3 DNA reads TGTGCCAGTACGCCTGGGGGCAGGGGGCCATCCAATGAGCAGTTCTTC. This encodes CASTPGGRGPSNEQFF. This rearrangement joins TRBV19 to TRBJ2-1; 8 bases agree with TRBD1. This CDR3 is 16 amino acids long. The trim removed 7 bases at V and 6 bases at J, leaving 14 bases unmatched. CDR1 is LNHDA, CDR2 SQIVND, per germline (reference sequence).

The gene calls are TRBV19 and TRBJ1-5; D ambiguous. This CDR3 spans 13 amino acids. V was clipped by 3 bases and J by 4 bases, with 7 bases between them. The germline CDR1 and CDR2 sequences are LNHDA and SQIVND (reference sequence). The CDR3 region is CASSIGRNQPQHF. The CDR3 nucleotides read TGTGCCAGTAGTATTGGACGGAATCAGCCCCAGCATTTT.

This CDR3 reads CASSSSGTYEQYF. In DNA, the CDR3 is TGTGCCAGCAGCTCTAGCGGAACCTACGAGCAGTACTTC. The J gene is TRBJ2-7, the V gene TRBV7-2, with 7 bases that match TRBD2. Germline V gives CDR1 SGHTA, CDR2 FQGNSA. Trimming took 4 bases from V and 2 from J; bases not matched to a gene: 2. This CDR3 spans 13 amino acids. The full variable domain, rest sourced from reference TRBV7-2 and TRBJ2-7, is GAGVSQSPSNKVTEKGKDVELRCDPISGHTALYWYRQSLGQGLEFLIYFQGNSAPDKSGLPSDRFSAERTGGSVSTLTIQRTQQEDSAVYLCASSSSGTYEQYFGPGTRLTVT.

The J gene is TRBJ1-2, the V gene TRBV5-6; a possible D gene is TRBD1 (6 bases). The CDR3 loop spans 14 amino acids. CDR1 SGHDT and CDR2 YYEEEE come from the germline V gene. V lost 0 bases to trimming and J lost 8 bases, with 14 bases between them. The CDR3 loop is CASSLAWGLEGYTF. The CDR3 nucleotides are TGTGCCAGCAGCTTGGCATGGGGGCTGGAAGGCTACACCTTC.

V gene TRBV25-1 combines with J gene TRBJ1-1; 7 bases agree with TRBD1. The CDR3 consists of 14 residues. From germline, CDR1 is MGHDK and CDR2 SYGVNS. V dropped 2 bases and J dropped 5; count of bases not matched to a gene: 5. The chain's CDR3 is CASSEPEDRTEAFF. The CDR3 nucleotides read TGTGCCAGCAGTGAACCCGAGGACAGGACTGAAGCTTTCTTT.

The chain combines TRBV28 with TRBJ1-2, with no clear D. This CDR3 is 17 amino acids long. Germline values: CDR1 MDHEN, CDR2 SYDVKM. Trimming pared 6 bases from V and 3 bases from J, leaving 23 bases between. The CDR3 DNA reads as TGTGCCAGCAGCTTAACTTCGGTCATGGTCGGTGACTATGGCTACACCTTC. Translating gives CASSLTSVMVGDYGYTF.

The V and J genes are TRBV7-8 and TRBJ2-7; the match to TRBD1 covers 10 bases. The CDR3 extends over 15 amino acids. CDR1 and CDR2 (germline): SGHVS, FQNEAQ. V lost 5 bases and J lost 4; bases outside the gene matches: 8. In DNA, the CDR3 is TGTGCCAGCAGCCCTGGACAGGGGGTTGGTTACGAGCAGTACTTC. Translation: CASSPGQGVGYEQYF.

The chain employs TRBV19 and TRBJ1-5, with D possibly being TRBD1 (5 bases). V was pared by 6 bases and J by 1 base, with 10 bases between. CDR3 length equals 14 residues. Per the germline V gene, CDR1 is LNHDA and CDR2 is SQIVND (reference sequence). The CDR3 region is CASRIQGSNQPQHF. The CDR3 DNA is TGTGCCAGTAGGATCCAGGGAAGCAATCAGCCCCAGCATTTT.

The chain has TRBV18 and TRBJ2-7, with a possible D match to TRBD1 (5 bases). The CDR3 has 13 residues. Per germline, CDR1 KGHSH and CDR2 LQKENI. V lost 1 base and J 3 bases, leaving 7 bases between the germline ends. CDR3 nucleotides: TGTGCCAGCTCACCACTTGACAGCTACGAGCAGTACTTC. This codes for CASSPLDSYEQYF. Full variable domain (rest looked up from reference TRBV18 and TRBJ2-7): NAGVMQNPRHLVRRRGQEARLRCSPMKGHSHVYWYRQLPEEGLKFMVYLQKENIIDESGMPKERFSAEFPKEGPSILRIQQVVRGDSAAYFCASSPLDSYEQYFGPGTRLTVT.

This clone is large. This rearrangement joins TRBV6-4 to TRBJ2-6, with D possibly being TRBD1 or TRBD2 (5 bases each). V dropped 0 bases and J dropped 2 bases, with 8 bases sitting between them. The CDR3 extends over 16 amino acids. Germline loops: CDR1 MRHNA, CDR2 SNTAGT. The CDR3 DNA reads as TGTGCCAGCAGTGACTCTGGGGGTGCTGGGGCCAACGTCCTGACTTTC. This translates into CASSDSGGAGANVLTF.

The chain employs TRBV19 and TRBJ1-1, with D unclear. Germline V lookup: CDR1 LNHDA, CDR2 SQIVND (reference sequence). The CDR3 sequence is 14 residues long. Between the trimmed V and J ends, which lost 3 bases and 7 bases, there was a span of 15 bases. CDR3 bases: TGTGCCAGTAGTATCGGCCAGTTGAGGAATGAAGCTTTCTTT. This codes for CASSIGQLRNEAFF.

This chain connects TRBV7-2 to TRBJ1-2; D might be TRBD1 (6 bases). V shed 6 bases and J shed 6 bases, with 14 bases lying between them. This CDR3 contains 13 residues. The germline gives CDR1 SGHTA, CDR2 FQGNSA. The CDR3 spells CASSFRTDDGYTF. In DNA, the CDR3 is TGTGCCAGCAGTTTTAGGACAGATGATGGCTACACCTTC.

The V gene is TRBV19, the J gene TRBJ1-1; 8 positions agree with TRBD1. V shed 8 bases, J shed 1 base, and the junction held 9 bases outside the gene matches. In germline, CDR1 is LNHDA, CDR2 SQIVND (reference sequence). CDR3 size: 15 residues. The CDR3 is CASPPFGTGNTEAFF. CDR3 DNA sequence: TGTGCCAGTCCCCCCTTCGGGACAGGGAACACTGAAGCTTTCTTT.